This T cell receptor (beta chain) was documented in a study of blood T cell repertoires in COVID-19. Overall study: Acute and convalescent COVID-19 samples came from the United States, Italy and Spain. T cells, B-cell-depleted T cells, or PBMCs supplied cDNA or gDNA.

CDR3 length: 15 residues. Authors' analysis steps: Estimated nucleated cell counts came from reference gene primer amplification. Here immunoSEQ multiplex PCR was the method, and the copy in TCRdb shows in-frame clones only, minus some. The V and J calls and clone size are taken from that table; D and trimming were inferred from the DNA. Among around 250,000 clones listed, around 80% were seen once. This clone was counted a single time. The sequenced sample was peripheral blood. The chain has TRBV21-1 and TRBJ2-5; no DNA check was done on the table's D call, TRBD2. TRBV21-1 is marked as a pseudogene. The clonotype originates from a man at least 80 years old with acute or convalescent COVID-19. The CDR3 region has the DNA TGTGCCAGCAGCGGTTCTGTAGAATACCAAGAGACCCAGTACTTC. Its protein is CASSGSVEYQETQYF.